A selection of T cell receptor beta chains follows, all from one sample in a study of cytomegalovirus exposure and HLA in healthy donors. The method was immunoSEQ multiplex PCR; TCRdb's version includes in-frame clones alone and lacks a portion of them. The table has more than 95,000 clones, over 75% seen once; the top ten hold 5% to 6.5%. The sample was PBMCs. The origin of the receptors is a man in his 60s in good health and CMV-seropositive. Each CDR3 is given with its conserved first and last residue. D genes are given only for firm matches. The listing skips clone size in some rows; elsewhere it reads once, few, many or a size class.

V gene	clone size	J gene	D gene	CDR3 protein	CDR3 DNA
TRBV9	NA	TRBJ2-3	TRBD1	CASSVQGVSTDTQYF	TGTGCCAGCAGCGTACAGGGGGTTAGCACAGATACGCAGTATTTT
TRBV12-5	NA	TRBJ1-2	NA	CASGTGVYGYTF	TGTGCTAGTGGTACGGGAGTCTATGGCTACACCTTC
TRBV18	NA	TRBJ1-6	NA	CASSSGQTDNSPLHF	TGTGCCAGCTCATCTGGACAGACAGATAATTCACCCCTCCACTTT
TRBV7-2	NA	TRBJ1-2	NA	CASSLSGYNGYTF	TGTGCCAGCAGCTTGTCGGGGTATAATGGCTACACCTTC
TRBV19	NA	TRBJ2-2	TRBD2	CASRPGLAGGHVTGELFF	TGTGCCAGTAGGCCGGGACTAGCGGGGGGGCACGTCACCGGGGAGCTGTTTTTT
TRBV7-6	NA	TRBJ2-1	TRBD1	CASSLGTGLLEQFF	TGTGCCAGCAGCTTAGGGACAGGGTTACTTGAGCAGTTCTTC
TRBV6-6	few	TRBJ2-6	NA	CASSYTDRANVLTF	TGTGCCAGCAGTTACACAGACAGGGCCAACGTCCTGACTTTC
TRBV9	NA	TRBJ2-1	NA	CASSVVAGFLYNEQFF	TGTGCCAGCAGCGTAGTGGCAGGGTTTCTCTACAATGAGCAGTTCTTC
TRBV6-1	NA	TRBJ2-3	TRBD2	CASSEWGLAGGRADTQYF	TGTGCCAGCAGTGAATGGGGACTAGCGGGGGGGCGCGCAGATACGCAGTATTTT
TRBV2	NA	TRBJ1-2	NA	CASKISQIYGYTF	TGTGCCAGCAAAATTTCACAGATATATGGCTACACCTTC
TRBV28	NA	TRBJ2-7	TRBD1	CASRDRGRNEQYF	TGTGCCAGCAGGGACAGGGGGAGGAACGAGCAGTACTTC
TRBV19	NA	TRBJ2-2	TRBD1	CASSTAGGGTGELFF	TGTGCCAGTAGTACGGCAGGGGGCGGCACCGGGGAGCTGTTTTTT
TRBV4-3	NA	TRBJ2-3	TRBD1	CASSRQGYTDTQYF	TGCGCCAGCAGCCGACAGGGGTATACAGATACGCAGTATTTT
TRBV7-2	NA	TRBJ1-1	TRBD1	CASSRGHNTEAFF	TGTGCCAGCAGTAGGGGGCACAACACTGAAGCTTTCTTT
TRBV7-6	NA	TRBJ2-7	TRBD1	CASSPQGAVYEQYF	TGTGCCAGCAGTCCGCAGGGGGCGGTCTACGAGCAGTACTTC
TRBV28	NA	TRBJ1-5	NA	CASSLSQGSPQHF	TGTGCTAGCAGTTTATCACAGGGCTCTCCCCAGCATTTT
TRBV5-1	NA	TRBJ2-5	NA	CASSLQGEETQYF	TGCGCCAGCAGCTTACAGGGAGAAGAGACCCAGTACTTC
TRBV18	NA	TRBJ1-4	TRBD1	CASSPGTDHNEKLFF	TGTGCCAGCTCTCCCGGGACAGATCATAATGAAAAACTGTTTTTT
TRBV7-9	NA	TRBJ1-1	TRBD1	CASSLPPTGGTEAFF	TGTGCCAGCAGCTTACCTCCCACAGGGGGGACTGAAGCTTTCTTT
TRBV11-2	NA	TRBJ2-3	NA	CASSFQGRADTQYF	TGTGCCAGCAGCTTTCAGGGGAGGGCAGATACGCAGTATTTT
TRBV5-1	NA	TRBJ2-1	TRBD2	CASSLVVGGYNEQFF	TGCGCCAGCAGCTTAGTCGTGGGGGGGTACAATGAGCAGTTCTTC
TRBV9	NA	TRBJ2-5	TRBD2	CASSVEAGGRGTQYF	TGTGCCAGCAGCGTAGAAGCGGGGGGGCGGGGGACCCAGTACTTC
TRBV7-3	NA	TRBJ1-2	NA	CASSLHPGQGYGYTF	TGTGCCAGCAGCCTCCATCCGGGACAAGGCTATGGCTACACCTTC
TRBV9	NA	TRBJ1-2	NA	CASSEGRGVGGYTF	TGTGCCAGCAGCGAGGGGCGGGGAGTGGGAGGCTACACCTTC
TRBV19	once	TRBJ1-2	NA	CASSTRSHYTF	TGTGCCAGTAGTACCAGGTCCCACTACACCTTC
TRBV6-6	once	TRBJ1-5	TRBD1	CASRGQERVNQPQHF	TGTGCCAGCAGGGGACAGGAAAGGGTCAATCAGCCCCAGCATTTT
TRBV7-8	once	TRBJ1-1	NA	CASSLGGAHDTEAFF	TGTGCCAGCAGCTTAGGGGGCGCTCACGATACTGAAGCTTTCTTT
TRBV4-1	NA	TRBJ2-5	TRBD2	CASQVSGGSQETQYF	TGCGCCTCCCAGGTTAGCGGGGGGTCCCAAGAGACCCAGTACTTC
TRBV27	NA	TRBJ1-1	TRBD1	CASSLTGTGGARTEAFF	TGTGCCAGCAGTTTAACGGGGACAGGGGGCGCGAGGACTGAAGCTTTCTTT
TRBV4-1	NA	TRBJ2-4	TRBD1	CASSLPDRADIQYF	TGCGCCAGCAGCCTCCCGGACAGGGCGGACATTCAGTACTTC